This record concerns one T cell receptor beta chain sequence. Its antigen specificity is not known. Base qualities were left out, and no much larger clone turns up one base away. Separate from the roughly 700-subject first cohort, the validation cohort of about 110 subjects was the group to which the donors belonged. The sample is drawn from a study of cytomegalovirus exposure and HLA in healthy donors (TCRdb year 2017). In terms of the full investigation: The 670 or so repertoires of the first cohort and the approximately 110 validation repertoires were produced on the same platform, according to a later analysis. The aim of the study was to test whether cataloging public T cell receptors could identify signatures of past pathogen exposure. Along with the approximately 620-subject first cohort, a separate validation cohort of 120 different subjects was used. To predict cytomegalovirus infection status, the study combined high-throughput TCR immunosequencing, statistical association of individual TCRs with disease status, and machine learning. What the research found in general, with its limitations: The authors suggested that the approach could potentially be generalized to other disease states and immunological phenotypes. Most TCR sequences were observed very rarely across donors, whereas some public TCRs were present in many individuals. A later analysis lacked HLA typing for the validation cohort, so it scored co-occurrence in that cohort across all 110 or so repertoires. The classifier was reported to diagnose cytomegalovirus status with high specificity and sensitivity in both the original cohort and the validation cohort. In the study, approximately 150 TCR beta chains were listed as associated with cytomegalovirus. In vitro tests confirmed that a few of the cytomegalovirus-associated TCR beta chains recognize cytomegalovirus antigens. Subsequent analysis determined that TCRs grouped into clusters in the first cohort also showed a tendency toward co-occurrence across the 120 or so validation repertoires, and 85% to 95% of cluster scores exceeded 0.

Library generation was performed with the immunoSEQ multiplex PCR assay. On the authors' methods: To diagnose cytomegalovirus status from the catalog of TCR beta chain sequences, a statistical classification framework was built. TCRdb's version of the immuneACCESS table is confined to in-frame rearrangements and falls short of the full clone set. An unresolved V gene accounts for under half of the shortfall where checked; the remainder is of unknown origin. V and J calls and clone size are given by that table; D and trimming were obtained from the DNA. The sample table lists about 250,000 clones, about 83% of them with a count of one. Less than 3% of the sample is taken by the ten largest. The receptor's source is a man between 18 and 35 years old in good health and CMV-seronegative. The sequencing input was PBMCs.

The CDR3 corresponds to CASSLSSSGNEQYF. The DNA sequence reads TGTGCCAGCAGCTTAAGTTCTAGCGGGAACGAGCAGTACTTC. The chain joins TRBV7-3 to TRBJ2-7; the junction holds 9 bases that match TRBD2. The cysteine opens and the phenylalanine closes a CDR3 of 14 amino acids. Of all the DNA, just the CDR3 is kept, 42 bases in frame from base 1. The germline V gene gives CDR1 as SGHTA and CDR2 as FQGTGA. After removal of 1 base from V and 5 bases from J, the junction retains 3 bases not matched to a gene.